This T cell receptor beta chain is drawn from a study of T cells in Graves' hyperthyroidism and ophthalmopathy. At the level of the study: The blood sample was taken at first diagnosis, before treatment began. Study-wide results and limits: From stable hyperthyroidism, ophthalmopathy was set apart by a 13 V-J model.

Using RNA transcripts as the source, TCR beta CDR3 regions were amplified. The TCR CDR3 was amplified in a first-round RT-PCR using the HTBI primer set. MiXCR, applied by TCRdb to the multiplex PCR reads, yields one record per CDR3 protein. The sample lists more than 450,000 distinct CDR3 sequences, just under 20% occurring once. Diagnosis relied on clinical symptoms, serum thyroxine and TRAb, thyroid ultrasound and orbital computed tomography. The sample holds a few counts of this clonotype. The antigen is unknown. The junction had 6 bases not matched to a gene; V was cut back by 3 bases and J by 4 bases. Germline V CDR1 and CDR2: SGDLS, YYNGEE. CDR3 length: 15 amino acids.

V usage is TRBV9 and J usage is TRBJ2-1; 8 nucleotides line up with TRBD2. Input material: blood. This receptor was obtained from a man aged 40-50 years with Graves' ophthalmopathy. The CDR3, as DNA: TGTGCCAGCAGCGCTAGCGGGTACCCGTACAATGAGCAGTTCTTC. Translating gives CASSASGYPYNEQFF.